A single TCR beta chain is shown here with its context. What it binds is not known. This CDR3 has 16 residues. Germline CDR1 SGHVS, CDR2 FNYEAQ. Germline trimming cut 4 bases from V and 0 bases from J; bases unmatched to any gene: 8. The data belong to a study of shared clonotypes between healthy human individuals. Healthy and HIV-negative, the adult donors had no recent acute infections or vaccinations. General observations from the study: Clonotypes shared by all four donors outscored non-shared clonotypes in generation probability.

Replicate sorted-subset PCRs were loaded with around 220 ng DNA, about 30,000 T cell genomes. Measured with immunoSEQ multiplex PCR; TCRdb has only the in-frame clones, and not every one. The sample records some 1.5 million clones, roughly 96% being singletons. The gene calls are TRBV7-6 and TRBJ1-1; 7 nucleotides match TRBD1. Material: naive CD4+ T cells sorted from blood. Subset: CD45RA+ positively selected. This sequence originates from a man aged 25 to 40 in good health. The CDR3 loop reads CASSSEGAWLNTEAFF. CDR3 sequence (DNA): TGTGCCAGCAGCTCCGAGGGGGCTTGGTTGAACACTGAAGCTTTCTTT.